This TCR beta chain was captured in a study of cytomegalovirus exposure and HLA in healthy donors. Using immunoSEQ multiplex PCR, the repertoire was profiled, and TCRdb retains in-frame clones only, with some absent. Of 130,000 or so clones listed, 80% to 90% are singletons. Notes on the study in general: It was 164 TCR beta chains that were listed as cytomegalovirus-associated.

The CDR3 has 15 amino acids. A word on this clone: Its specificity is not known.

This TCR was recovered from a young woman in good health and CMV-seropositive. V gene TRBV12-1 combines with J gene TRBJ2-7; TRBD2 is taken as the D call from the table, unchecked against the DNA. TRBV12-1 is listed as a pseudogene. The sequenced sample was PBMCs. DNA for the CDR3: TGTGCCAGCAGCTCCCAGCGGGAGCCCGGGCCCGAGCAGTACTTC. Its protein is CASSSQREPGPEQYF.